This TCR beta chain was recorded in a study of Ad26.COV2.S vaccination and SARS-CoV-2 variants (dated by TCRdb to the early 2020s). Notes on the research overall: Vaccine-arm donors came from COV1001, a multicentre, randomized, double-blind, placebo-controlled phase I-IIa trial of Ad26.COV2.S in healthy adults. Dosing of Ad26.COV2.S was intramuscular, at either 5x10^10 or 1x10^11 viral particles, delivered as one shot or as two shots spaced 56 days apart. The specificity and breadth of SARS-CoV-2-reactive T cell receptors after Ad26.COV2.S vaccination were assessed by TCRbeta repertoire sequencing. The TCR-sequenced set comprised around 32 samples: about 19 Ad26.COV2.S vaccine recipients, 5 placebo recipients and 8 SARS-CoV-2 convalescent individuals. Trial participants were randomized into five groups of five, in which low-dose or high-dose Ad26.COV2.S was given once or twice, or placebo was given on both occasions. Blinding of investigators to trial group allocation was maintained during experiments and outcome assessment. Summary of the overall study and its limitations: Compared with placebo recipients, Ad26.COV2.S recipients showed higher spike-specific TCR breadth (P = 0.0014). Substantial breadth of spike-specific CD8+ and CD4+ T cell responses was reported after vaccination. The study lacked the statistical power to compare responses across vaccine doses or regimens. It was noted by the authors that total T cell responses may have been underestimated by the TCR breadth and depth analyses. Vaccine and placebo recipients had comparable non-spike TCR breadth, which fits with the vaccine containing only spike.

The treatment or condition label corresponds to: about 20 received Ad26.COV2.S at low or high dose, single or two shots; five or six received placebo; per-sample allocation not given. For vaccine and placebo recipients, repertoires were sequenced using samples collected on day 63 after the first injection. Cohort 1b enrolled roughly 25 adults aged 18-55 years at a single site in Boston, USA, between 29 July and 7 August 2020. Ad26.COV2.S was a replication-incompetent adenovirus type 26 vector expressing a prefusion-stabilized SARS-CoV-2 spike protein from the original Wuhan strain. Looking up the germline V gene (reference sequence) yields CDR1 LGHDT and CDR2 YNNKEL. The CDR3 goes from the cysteine to the phenylalanine over 16 residues. Only the CDR3 DNA stays, 48 bases, in frame from base 1. Clipping removes 4 bases from V and 3 bases from J, with 7 as the unmatched junction base count. The immunoSEQ Assay was the method used to sequence TCRbeta CDR3 regions. After extraction, genomic DNA underwent amplification by bias-controlled multiplex PCR, followed by high-throughput sequencing. The authors' pipeline ran thus. Collapsing and filtering of sequences were performed to quantify the absolute abundance of each unique TCRbeta CDR3 region. T cell fraction was estimated by normalizing TCRbeta template counts to usable DNA, with usable DNA measured through amplification of reference genes found in all nucleated cells. Repertoire TCRs were annotated as SARS-CoV-2-specific when V gene, CDR3 amino acid sequence and J gene were exactly matched to a known reactive TCR set. MIRA supplied the reference SARS-CoV-2 TCR set, which was filtered for enrichment in COVID-19-positive ImmuneCODE repertoires so that public or cross-reactive TCRs were removed. Drawing on the MIRA antigens, annotated TCRs were analysed further at the level of specific ORF or position within ORF. Depth was the summed frequency of annotated unique rearrangements, while breadth was defined as annotated unique rearrangements over total unique productive rearrangements. Group comparisons of TCR breadth used two-sided Wilcoxon rank-sum tests. What TCRdb holds here is the immuneACCESS table cut down to in-frame rearrangements. Part of the clones is not present; checked against another copy, under half of the missing clones reflect an unresolved V gene, and the others are unexplained. V, J and clone size are taken as reported in that table, and D and trimming were inferred from the DNA itself. The table for this sample lists about 370,000 clones; about nine tenths of them were counted only once. The top ten hold 3% to 4.5% of the sample.

Worth noting for this clone: Its antigen is not yet known. Base qualities are not recorded, but no much larger clone differs from it by a single base.

This clonotype originated in a person between 18 and 65 years old who received the Ad26.COV2.S COVID-19 vaccine or a placebo. This chain joins TRBV3-1 (or the pseudogene TRBV3-2) to TRBJ1-2, with TRBD1 identical over 11 junction bases. The material sequenced was peripheral blood, taken in a trial of Ad26.COV2.S vaccine versus placebo. The DNA sequence is TGTGCCAGCAGCCCGCGGACAGGGGGCTATCACTATGGCTACACCTTC. It translates as CASSPRTGGYHYGYTF.